This T cell receptor (beta chain) originates from a study of blood T cell repertoires in COVID-19. Study information: Nucleic acid was either cDNA or gDNA, and it came from T cells, B-cell-depleted T cells, or PBMCs.

Original processing notes: Counts of nucleated cells, estimated from reference gene primer amplification, were obtained. Some clones are missing from TCRdb's copy, which holds only in-frame ones; the method was immunoSEQ multiplex PCR. The DNA was the basis for D and trimming; V, J and clone size are from that table. This sample has about 200,000 clones; 75% to 90% occur once, and the top ten carry 3.3%. Deletions cut 5 bases from V and 6 bases from J, with 16 bases between. Germline loops: CDR1 SGHNT, CDR2 YENEEA. CDR3 length: 14 amino acids. The material sequenced was peripheral blood. J is TRBJ1-2 and V is TRBV11-3, with a possible D match to TRBD1 (6 bases). The receptor was derived from a man in his fifties or sixties with acute or convalescent COVID-19. CDR3 region: CASSQGRTADGYTF. As DNA, the CDR3 is TGTGCCAGCAGCCAAGGCCGGACAGCGGATGGCTACACCTTC.